This is a list of T cell receptor beta chains from one sample in a study of blood T cell repertoires in COVID-19. Clones were sequenced by immunoSEQ multiplex PCR, and TCRdb holds only the in-frame ones, with some missing. The sample lists 200,000 or so clones, 70% to 85% occurring once. The sequenced sample consisted of peripheral blood. These receptors were obtained from a middle-aged man who had recovered from COVID-19. Each CDR3 is given with its conserved first and last residue. A D gene is named only where the DNA matches it firmly. Clone size is shown for a subset of rows, as once, few, many or a class of expanded clone.

TRBJ1-1 many - TRBV5-1 CASSFGGSSAEAFF TGCGCCAGCAGCTTCGGGGGTTCTAGCGCTGAAGCTTTCTTT
TRBJ2-5 - TRBD1 TRBV6-5 CASRPGQVFPETQYF TGTGCCAGCAGGCCGGGACAGGTCTTTCCAGAGACCCAGTACTTC
TRBJ1-3 - TRBD1 TRBV6-5 CASRPTGGSGNTIYF TGTGCCAGCAGACCAACAGGGGGCTCTGGAAACACCATATATTTT
TRBJ1-5 few - TRBV12-3/TRBV12-4 CASSFARQPQHF TGTGCCAGCAGTTTCGCCCGGCAGCCCCAGCATTTT
TRBJ2-7 - TRBD1 TRBV6-1 CASSDLDRGFYEQYF TGTGCCAGCAGTGACCTCGACAGGGGTTTCTACGAGCAGTACTTC
TRBJ1-5 - - TRBV3-1/TRBV3-2 CASSPTGKGQPQHF TGTGCCAGCAGCCCAACAGGGAAGGGTCAGCCCCAGCATTTT
TRBJ2-5 - - TRBV11-2 CASSPAQETQYF TGTGCCAGCAGCCCTGCGCAAGAGACCCAGTACTTC
TRBJ1-5 - - TRBV6-5 CASSKRGGSNQPQHF TGTGCCAGCAGCAAAAGGGGGGGAAGCAATCAGCCCCAGCATTTT
TRBJ1-2 - - TRBV20-1 CSASSGSNYGYTF TGCAGTGCTAGTTCAGGGTCTAACTATGGCTACACCTTC
TRBJ2-7 - - TRBV6-5 CASSTTGTGSYEQYF TGTGCCAGCAGTACAACCGGGACTGGATCCTACGAGCAGTACTTC
TRBJ2-5 - - TRBV19 CASSISAGPTQETQYF TGTGCCAGTAGTATTTCGGCAGGGCCGACCCAAGAGACCCAGTACTTC
TRBJ2-5 - TRBD2 TRBV19 CASSASGDIQETQYF TGTGCCAGTAGCGCTAGCGGGGACATCCAAGAGACCCAGTACTTC
TRBJ1-2 few - TRBV6-5 CASRQTPTVGYTF TGTGCCAGCCGTCAAACCCCGACAGTTGGCTACACCTTC
TRBJ2-7 - - TRBV7-8 CASSSNRDRYEQYF TGTGCCAGCAGCTCCAACAGGGACCGGTACGAGCAGTACTTC
TRBJ2-1 - - TRBV19 CASSIFHNEQFF TGTGCCAGTAGTATCTTCCACAATGAGCAGTTCTTC
TRBJ2-4 - TRBD2 TRBV6-5 CASSSRGRENQNIQYF TGTGCCAGCAGTTCCCGGGGGAGGGAAAACCAAAACATTCAGTACTTC
TRBJ2-3 - - TRBV7-2 CASSSGGAAQYF TGTGCCAGCAGCTCAGGAGGAGCGGCGCAGTATTTT
TRBJ1-6 - - TRBV5-6 CASSYRVLGSPLHF TGTGCCAGCAGCTACAGGGTTTTGGGTTCACCCCTCCACTTT
TRBJ1-1 few TRBD1 TRBV30 CAWSPWDRTHGTEAFF TGTGCCTGGAGTCCCTGGGACAGGACTCACGGCACTGAAGCTTTCTTT
TRBJ2-7 - - TRBV3-1/TRBV3-2 CASSQVNTDRQYF TGTGCCAGCAGCCAAGTAAATACCGACAGACAGTACTTC
TRBJ1-1 once - TRBV29-1 CSVEGSGGTEAFF TGCAGCGTTGAAGGTTCGGGGGGCACTGAAGCTTTCTTT
TRBJ1-3 - - TRBV7-9 CASSLDPRGNTIYF TGTGCCAGCAGCTTAGACCCCAGAGGAAACACCATATATTTT
TRBJ2-7 once - TRBV4-3 CASSQDARGATYEQYF TGCGCCAGCAGCCAAGATGCCCGGGGGGCCACCTACGAGCAGTACTTC
TRBJ1-1 - - TRBV30 CAWSVQGLNTEAFF TGTGCCTGGAGTGTACAGGGACTGAACACTGAAGCTTTCTTT
TRBJ2-1 - - TRBV6-6 CASSYRLGTGEQFF TGTGCCAGCAGTTACCGACTAGGGACGGGCGAGCAGTTCTTC
TRBJ2-3 - TRBD2 TRBV13 CASSSGTSGGSDTQYF TGTGCCAGCAGCTCGGGGACTAGCGGGGGGTCAGATACGCAGTATTTT
TRBJ2-1 - TRBD1 TRBV7-2 CASSLTGDGGPHNEQFF TGTGCCAGCAGCCTTACAGGGGACGGCGGCCCCCACAATGAGCAGTTCTTC